One and the same sample provided the 9 T cell receptor beta chains below, sequenced in a study of early T cells in non-severe SARS-CoV-2 infection. TCRdb re-analysed the 5' RACE reads in MiXCR, keeping a single row per CDR3 protein. The data contain 45,000 to 60,000 distinct CDR3 sequences, more than 7.5% of them seen just once; the ten biggest clones take up roughly 3.5%. The sequencing sample was made of whole blood. These receptors were collected from an adult who was a healthcare worker with PCR-confirmed SARS-CoV-2 infection or an uninfected control (not recorded which).

This clonotype was recorded many times. This rearrangement joins TRBV30 to TRBJ2-2, with D possibly being TRBD2 (6 bases). The V end lost 3 bases, the J end lost 2 bases, and 10 bases lay between the germline ends. Germline-derived CDR1 and CDR2 are GTSNPN and SVGIG (reference sequence). This CDR3 region has 14 residues. The CDR3 loop reads CAWRGLPNTGELFF. As DNA, the CDR3 is TGTGCCTGGAGAGGACTACCCAACACCGGGGAGCTGTTTTTT.

This chain uses TRBV27 with TRBJ2-7; 8 bases map to TRBD2. Germline CDR1 and CDR2: MNHEY and SMNVEV (reference sequence). The V and J ends lost 7 bases and 1 base, in that order; junction bases with no gene match: 9. The CDR3 extends over 15 amino acids. CDR3 residues: CASTPTSAASYEQYF. DNA for the CDR3: TGTGCCAGCACCCCGACTAGCGCGGCTTCCTACGAGCAGTACTTC.

The J gene is TRBJ2-1, the V gene TRBV7-6; D possibly corresponds to TRBD2 (6 bases). The CDR3 runs 14 residues. Trimming left V 2 bases short and J 9 bases short, with 14 bases between. Per the germline V gene, CDR1 is SGHVS and CDR2 is FNYEAQ. CDR3 in DNA: TGTGCCAGCAGCTTAACTAGCCCGAAAGGTGAGCAGTTCTTC. Protein product: CASSLTSPKGEQFF.

The V and J genes are TRBV18 and TRBJ2-1, with 10 positions matching TRBD2. With 6 bases clipped from V and 3 bases from J, the junction kept 5 bases outside the gene matches. Per the germline V gene, CDR1 is KGHSH and CDR2 is LQKENI. This CDR3 comprises 15 residues. This CDR3 is CASSPSGSFYNEQFF. The DNA for the CDR3 is TGTGCCAGCTCCCCTAGCGGGAGTTTCTACAATGAGCAGTTCTTC.

The table lists this clonotype with many counts. The J gene is TRBJ2-1, the V gene TRBV28, with D unresolved. CDR1 is MDHEN, CDR2 SYDVKM, per germline. The CDR3 totals 13 residues. V dropped 8 bases and J dropped 4 bases, with 12 bases sitting between them. CDR3 in DNA: TGTGCCAGCGGCCCCCCAAATTACAATGAGCAGTTCTTC. Its protein product is CASGPPNYNEQFF.

The chain employs TRBV7-9 and TRBJ2-7; D is undetermined. The germline CDR1 and CDR2 sequences are SEHNR and FQNEAQ (reference sequence). V was shortened by 3 bases and J by 0 bases, with 6 bases between the two germline ends. This CDR3 spans 13 amino acids. The CDR3 sequence: CASSLKASYEQYF. The CDR3 nucleotides read TGTGCCAGCAGCTTGAAAGCCTCCTACGAGCAGTACTTC.

This clonotype was seen ten or more times. The CDR3 sequence is CASSLGPTSGYTF. CDR3 coding DNA: TGTGCCAGCAGTTTGGGCCCCACCAGCGGCTACACCTTC. The chain links TRBV27 to TRBJ1-2; D ambiguous. The length of the CDR3 is 13 residues. Germline loops: CDR1 MNHEY, CDR2 SMNVEV (reference sequence). The V end lost 3 bases, the J end lost 8 bases, and 13 bases lay between the germline ends.

This clonotype has just a few counts. J is TRBJ2-1 and V is TRBV5-4; either TRBD1 or TRBD2 may supply D (5 bases each). CDR1 and CDR2 from the germline V gene are SGHNT and YYREEE (reference sequence). V was cut by 5 bases and J by 5 bases, with 14 bases left in between. The CDR3 has 14 amino acids. Here the CDR3 DNA reads TGTGCCAGCAGTGGGGGACCGAGCCACAATGAGCAGTTCTTC. It specifies CASSGGPSHNEQFF.

The chain has TRBV5-1 and TRBJ2-3; possible D gene TRBD2, 6 bases. In germline, CDR1 is SGHRS, CDR2 YFSETQ. The ends were cut back, 0 bases at V and 5 bases at J, with 16 bases in the middle. The CDR3 is 16 amino acids. CDR3 sequence: CASSLARNSGGDTQYF. Written as DNA, the CDR3 is TGCGCCAGCAGCTTGGCTCGTAATAGCGGAGGAGATACGCAGTATTTT.